The T cell receptor (beta chain) described here comes from a study of T cells after yellow fever vaccination. 5'RACE template switching produced TCR cDNA carrying a universal primer site and UMIs. MiXCR, run by TCRdb on the 5' RACE reads, gives a single entry per CDR3 protein. The sample has hundreds of thousands of distinct CDR3 sequences, roughly 8.6% seen once. Findings and limits, study-wide: Repertoires sorted by FACS could include abundant clonotypes that are contaminants from the bulk population. Overlap between CD4 and CD8 compartments was detected for a small share of clonotypes. Secondary responses were weaker yet peaked faster, day 5 versus 15.

V shed 3 bases and J shed 7 bases, with 14 bases lying between them. The germline gives CDR1 DFQATT, CDR2 SNEGSKA (reference sequence). The CDR3 has 13 amino acids. Notes on this clonotype: The antigen is undetermined.

This chain uses TRBV20-1 with TRBJ2-3; TRBD2 is a possible D gene (5 bases). The sequences come from PBMCs, collected roughly 47 days after the first yellow fever vaccination. The receptor comes from a man aged 18 to 30 who received the YFV17D yellow fever vaccine. The CDR3 reads CSARNTSLHTQYF. In DNA, the CDR3 is TGCAGTGCTAGGAATACTAGTCTACATACGCAGTATTTT.